This TCR beta chain was sequenced during a study of cytomegalovirus exposure and HLA in healthy donors. Study-wide context: Some 80 million unique TCR sequences came from HLA-typed donors in an early release. Overall study findings and caveats: The later analysis indicated that the majority of CMV-associated TCR beta chains appeared HLA-restricted. Cytomegalovirus-associated TCR beta chains were listed, numbering 150 to 200.

A remark on this clone: What it binds is not known.

Everyone who donated was a healthy bone marrow donor. CDR3 size: 15 residues. The V gene's germline CDR1 is MDHEN and CDR2 SYDVKM. Trimming removed 5 bases from V and 7 bases from J; junction bases left unmatched: 8. The PCR contained 60 Vbeta and 13 Jbeta primers. Assay used: immunoSEQ multiplex PCR; TCRdb lists only in-frame clones, some missing. The data hold around 120,000 clones, with about 73% observed a single time. The sequence derives from a middle-aged woman in good health and CMV-seronegative. The sample consisted of PBMCs. This chain links TRBV28 with TRBJ1-4, with 9 bases matching TRBD1. The CDR3: CASSIQTGGGEKLFF. For the CDR3, the DNA is TGTGCCAGCAGTATCCAGACAGGGGGGGGTGAAAAACTGTTTTTT.